This section outlines one T cell receptor (beta chain) sequence together with its context. The V segment lost 4 bases and the J segment 3 bases; nucleotides outside the gene matches: 13. Germline loops: CDR1 SGHDT, CDR2 YYEEEE. The CDR3 is 17 residues long. Authors' processing steps: Amplifying reference gene primers gave estimates of nucleated cell counts. TCRdb's table, derived via immunoSEQ multiplex PCR, lists solely in-frame clones and lacks some. V and J calls and clone size are as listed in that table; D and trimming were resolved from the DNA. The sample yields 200,000 to 250,000 clones, about 88% seen once. This entry is derived from a study of blood T cell repertoires in COVID-19. Study context: Whether acute or convalescent, the COVID-19 samples came from the United States, Italy and Spain.

What was sequenced was PBMCs or T cells enriched from blood (not recorded which). V and J are TRBV5-6 and TRBJ1-2; TRBD1 matches at 9 bases. The TCR comes from a woman in her 30s who had recovered from COVID-19. CDR3 coding DNA: TGTGCCAGCAGCGGGGGCCCACCGGGACAGGGCGACTATGGCTACACCTTC. The encoded protein is CASSGGPPGQGDYGYTF.